The clone carrying this TCR beta chain rates as medium-sized. The ends lost 2 bases at V and 2 bases at J; junction bases unmatched: 0. The CDR3 is made up of 13 amino acids. Germline assignment: CDR1 MRHNA and CDR2 SNTAGT. Sequencing was performed with immunoSEQ multiplex PCR; in TCRdb, only in-frame clones are kept and a portion is missing. Seen here are fewer than 350,000 clones, about 90% observed once, and the top ten hold roughly 1.5%. The data belong to a study of blood T cell repertoires in COVID-19. The sequence was obtained from a woman aged 18-29 years with acute COVID-19. This chain uses TRBV6-4 with TRBJ2-7, with 7 bases fitting TRBD2. The sample was PBMCs or T cells enriched from blood (not recorded which). CDR3 residues: CASSDGRAYEQYF. DNA of the CDR3: TGTGCCAGCAGTGACGGGAGGGCCTACGAGCAGTACTTC.